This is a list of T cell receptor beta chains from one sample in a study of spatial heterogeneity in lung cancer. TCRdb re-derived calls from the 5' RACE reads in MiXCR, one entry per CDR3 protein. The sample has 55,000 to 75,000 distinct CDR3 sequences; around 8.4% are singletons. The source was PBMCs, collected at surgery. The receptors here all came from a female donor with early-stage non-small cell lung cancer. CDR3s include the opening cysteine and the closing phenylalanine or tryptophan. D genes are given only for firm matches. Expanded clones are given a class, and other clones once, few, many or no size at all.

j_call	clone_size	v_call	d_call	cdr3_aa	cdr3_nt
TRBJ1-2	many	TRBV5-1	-	CASSSDPRAEDGYTF	TGCGCCAGCAGCTCAGACCCCCGGGCCGAGGATGGCTACACCTTC
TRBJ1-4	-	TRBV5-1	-	CASSLGGGNEKLFF	TGCGCCAGCAGCTTAGGAGGGGGTAATGAAAAACTGTTTTTT
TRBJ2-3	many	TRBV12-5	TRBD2	CASAPAGGADTQYF	TGTGCTAGTGCCCCAGCGGGAGGGGCAGATACGCAGTATTTT
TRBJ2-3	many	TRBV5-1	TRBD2	CASSTEAGVSTDTQYF	TGCGCCAGCAGCACCGAAGCGGGGGTTAGCACAGATACGCAGTATTTT
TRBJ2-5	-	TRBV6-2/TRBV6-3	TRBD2	CASSYYGRETSGAQETQYF	TGTGCCAGCAGTTACTACGGACGGGAGACTAGCGGGGCCCAAGAGACCCAGTACTTC
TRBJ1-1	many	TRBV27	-	CASSLHRVNTEAFF	TGTGCCAGCAGTTTACACAGGGTTAACACTGAAGCTTTCTTT
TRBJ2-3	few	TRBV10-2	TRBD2	CASSSLAGGAHTDTQYF	TGCGCCAGCAGTTCCCTAGCGGGGGGGGCCCACACAGATACGCAGTATTTT
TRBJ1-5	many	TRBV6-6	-	CASSSPDRVNQPQHF	TGTGCCAGCAGTTCCCCGGACCGAGTCAATCAGCCCCAGCATTTT
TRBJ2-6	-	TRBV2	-	CASSVDGNVLTF	TGTGCCAGCAGTGTGGACGGCAACGTCCTGACTTTC
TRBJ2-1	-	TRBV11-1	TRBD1	CASSRSDRDLYNEQFF	TGTGCCAGCAGCCGTTCCGACAGGGACCTCTACAATGAGCAGTTCTTC
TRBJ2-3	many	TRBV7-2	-	CASRGQAGLSTDTQYF	TGTGCCAGCAGGGGTCAGGCGGGACTGAGCACAGATACGCAGTATTTT
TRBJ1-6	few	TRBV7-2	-	CASTPGRANSPLHF	TGTGCCAGCACCCCGGGCAGGGCAAATTCACCCCTCCACTTT
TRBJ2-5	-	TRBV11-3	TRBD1	CASSLGPGQAETQYF	TGTGCCAGCAGCTTAGGGCCGGGACAGGCAGAGACCCAGTACTTC
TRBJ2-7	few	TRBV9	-	CASSVATAPGGRGYEQYF	TGTGCCAGCAGCGTAGCTACGGCCCCCGGAGGAAGAGGCTACGAGCAGTACTTC
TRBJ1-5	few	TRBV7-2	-	CASSLGDRPNQPQHF	TGTGCCAGCAGCTTGGGCGACAGGCCTAATCAGCCCCAGCATTTT
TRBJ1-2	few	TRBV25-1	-	CASSESAERWGYTF	TGTGCCAGCAGTGAATCGGCCGAGAGGTGGGGCTACACCTTC
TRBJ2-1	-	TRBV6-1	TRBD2	CASSPLAGDYNEQFF	TGTGCCTCTTCTCCGCTAGCGGGGGATTACAATGAGCAGTTCTTC
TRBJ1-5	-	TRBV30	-	CAWSVRGGGYRPQHF	TGTGCCTGGAGTGTACGGGGCGGAGGGTATCGGCCCCAGCATTTT
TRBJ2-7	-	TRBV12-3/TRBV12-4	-	CASSPGGLDYEQYF	TGTGCCAGCAGTCCTGGCGGACTGGACTACGAGCAGTACTTC
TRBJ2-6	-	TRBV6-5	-	CASSRRTELGSSLGANVLTF	TGTGCCAGCAGCCGCAGGACAGAGCTAGGCAGTTCTCTGGGCGCCAACGTCCTGACTTTC
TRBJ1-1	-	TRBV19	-	CASSMEANLKGTEAFF	TGTGCCAGTAGTATGGAGGCCAATTTGAAGGGGACTGAAGCTTTCTTT
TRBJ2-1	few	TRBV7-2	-	CASSLARTVNEQFF	TGTGCCAGCAGCTTAGCCCGGACTGTCAATGAGCAGTTCTTC
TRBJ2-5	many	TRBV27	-	CASSSSQETQYF	TGTGCCAGCAGTTCGTCCCAGGAGACCCAGTACTTC
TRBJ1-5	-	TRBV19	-	CASSIEGGQPQHF	TGTGCCAGTAGTATAGAAGGGGGGCAGCCCCAGCATTTT
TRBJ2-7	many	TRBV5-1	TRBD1	CASSLGQGPYEQYF	TGCGCCAGCAGCTTGGGACAGGGCCCCTACGAGCAGTACTTC
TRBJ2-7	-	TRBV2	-	CASRPGPYEQYF	TGTGCCAGCAGGCCGGGTCCCTACGAGCAGTACTTC
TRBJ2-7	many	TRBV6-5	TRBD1	CASSYLGQGPYEQYF	TGTGCCAGCAGTTACTTAGGACAGGGCCCCTACGAGCAGTACTTC
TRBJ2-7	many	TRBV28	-	CASSVGVYEQYF	TGTGCCAGCAGTGTGGGGGTGTACGAGCAGTACTTC
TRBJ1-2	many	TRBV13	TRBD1	CASNPTGEDYGYTF	TGTGCCAGCAACCCGACAGGGGAAGACTATGGCTACACCTTC
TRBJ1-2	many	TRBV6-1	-	CASSEAPDHYGYTF	TGTGCCAGCAGTGAAGCGCCGGACCACTATGGCTACACCTTC
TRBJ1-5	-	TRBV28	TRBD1	CASSRPGTGGKAGQPQHF	TGTGCCAGTAGTCGTCCCGGGACAGGGGGCAAGGCGGGGCAGCCCCAGCATTTT
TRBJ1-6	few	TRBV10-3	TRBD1	CAITIDRVGSPLHF	TGTGCCATCACCATAGACAGGGTGGGTTCACCCCTCCACTTT
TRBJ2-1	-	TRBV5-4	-	CASSFEPYVYNEQFF	TGTGCCAGCAGCTTCGAGCCCTACGTCTACAATGAGCAGTTCTTC
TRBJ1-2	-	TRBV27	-	CASSLRADWVYGYTF	TGTGCCAGCAGTTTAAGGGCAGACTGGGTCTATGGCTACACCTTC
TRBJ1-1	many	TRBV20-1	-	CSAPLRVGNTEAFF	TGCAGTGCTCCCCTGCGGGTTGGGAACACTGAAGCTTTCTTT
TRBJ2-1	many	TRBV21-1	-	CASSKAVRSSYNEQFF	TGTGCCAGCAGCAAAGCTGTGAGAAGCTCCTACAATGAGCAGTTCTTC
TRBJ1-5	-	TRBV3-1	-	CASSQEVGGPQHF	TGTGCCAGCAGCCAAGAGGTAGGAGGGCCCCAGCATTTT
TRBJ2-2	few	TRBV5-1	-	CASQRQGANTGELFF	TGCGCCAGTCAGCGACAAGGCGCGAACACCGGGGAGCTGTTTTTT
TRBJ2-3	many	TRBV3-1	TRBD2	CASSPGTSGIGDTQYF	TGTGCCAGCAGCCCGGGGACTAGCGGGATCGGAGATACGCAGTATTTT
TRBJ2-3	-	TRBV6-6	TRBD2	CASSYYPAGGGTDTQYF	TGTGCCAGCAGTTACTACCCAGCGGGGGGAGGCACAGATACGCAGTATTTT
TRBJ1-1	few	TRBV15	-	CATSRPLNTEAFF	TGTGCCACCAGCAGACCACTGAACACTGAAGCTTTCTTT
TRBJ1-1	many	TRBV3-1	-	CASSQGSTEAFF	TGTGCCAGCAGCCAAGGGAGTACTGAAGCTTTCTTT